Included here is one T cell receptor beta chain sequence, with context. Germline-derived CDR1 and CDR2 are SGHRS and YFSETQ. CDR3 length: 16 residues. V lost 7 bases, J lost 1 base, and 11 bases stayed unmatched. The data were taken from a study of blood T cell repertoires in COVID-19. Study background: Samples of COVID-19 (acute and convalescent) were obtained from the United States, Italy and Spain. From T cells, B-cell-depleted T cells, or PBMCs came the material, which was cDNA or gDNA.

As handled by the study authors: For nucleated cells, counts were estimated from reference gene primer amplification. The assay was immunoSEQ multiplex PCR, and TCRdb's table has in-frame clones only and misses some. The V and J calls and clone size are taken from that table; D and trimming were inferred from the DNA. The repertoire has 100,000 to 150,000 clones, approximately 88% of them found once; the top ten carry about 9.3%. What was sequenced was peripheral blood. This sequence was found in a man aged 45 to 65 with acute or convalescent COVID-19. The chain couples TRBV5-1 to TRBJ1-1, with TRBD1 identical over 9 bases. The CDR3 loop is CASGPGQGFSNTEAFF. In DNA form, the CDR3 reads TGCGCCAGCGGGCCGGGACAGGGTTTTTCGAACACTGAAGCTTTCTTT.